Listed below are T cell receptor beta chains from one sample, sequenced in a study of blood T cell repertoires in COVID-19. Assay: immunoSEQ multiplex PCR; the TCRdb copy retains only in-frame clones and omits some. The table shows 110,000 or so clones, with around three quarters occurring only once. Sequences were obtained from peripheral blood. The receptor source for this set is a human donor in a cohort sampled during active or convalescent COVID-19. Both conserved end residues are part of each CDR3. D genes are given only for firm matches. Part of the rows lack a size; the others show once, few, many or a class for expanded clones.

TRBJ2-7 | few | TRBV9 | - | CASSTSSGLPAYEQYF | TGTGCCAGCAGCACCTCCTCGGGACTGCCTGCCTACGAGCAGTACTTC
TRBJ2-2 | - | TRBV7-3 | TRBD1 | CASSYRQGGAGELFF | TGTGCCAGCAGCTACAGACAGGGTGGTGCCGGGGAGCTGTTTTTT
TRBJ2-5 | - | TRBV10-2 | - | CASRGGVWNWETQYF | TGCGCCAGCAGAGGGGGGGTGTGGAACTGGGAGACCCAGTACTTC
TRBJ2-3 | - | TRBV11-3 | TRBD2 | CASSFSRGGPGVDTQYF | TGTGCCAGCAGCTTCTCGCGGGGAGGGCCGGGTGTGGATACGCAGTATTTT
TRBJ1-6 | few | TRBV27 | TRBD1 | CASSLTGMYNSPLHF | TGTGCCAGCAGTTTGACAGGGATGTATAATTCACCCCTCCACTTT
TRBJ2-3 | - | TRBV12-5 | TRBD1 | CASGLSTLGTGWRGRTDTQYF | TGTGCTAGTGGTTTGAGTACCCTCGGGACAGGGTGGAGGGGGCGCACAGATACGCAGTATTTT
TRBJ1-3 | - | TRBV30 | - | CASPDSLSGNTIYF | TGTGCCAGCCCCGACTCACTATCTGGAAACACCATATATTTT
TRBJ1-5 | - | TRBV27 | TRBD1 | CASRNDRVGQPQHF | TGTGCCAGCAGAAATGACAGGGTGGGTCAGCCCCAGCATTTT
TRBJ2-1 | - | TRBV29-1 | - | CSVEGQSNEQFF | TGCAGCGTTGAAGGACAGTCCAATGAGCAGTTCTTC
TRBJ2-1 | - | TRBV5-5 | TRBD1 | CASSLNRGMSDEQFF | TGTGCCAGCAGCCTAAACAGGGGAATGAGCGATGAGCAGTTCTTC
TRBJ2-1 | - | TRBV28 | TRBD2 | CASTFLESGTTQFF | TGTGCCAGCACATTTCTAGAATCCGGGACTACGCAGTTCTTC
TRBJ2-3 | - | TRBV4-2 | TRBD2 | CASSQDGGTSGGADTQYF | TGTGCCAGCAGCCAAGATGGGGGGACTAGCGGGGGTGCAGATACGCAGTATTTT
TRBJ2-5 | - | TRBV5-4 | TRBD2 | CASSDGLAGLRETQYF | TGTGCCAGCAGCGACGGACTAGCGGGACTCAGAGAGACCCAGTACTTC
TRBJ1-5 | - | TRBV6-2/TRBV6-3 | - | CASSPRGRGSRQPQHF | TGTGCCAGCAGCCCTCGAGGGCGAGGGTCGCGGCAGCCCCAGCATTTT
TRBJ1-2 | - | TRBV30 | - | CAWSLRGFYGYTF | TGTGCCTGGAGTTTACGAGGGTTCTATGGCTACACCTTC
TRBJ2-1 | once | TRBV28 | TRBD1 | CASSFFGTGINEQFF | TGTGCCAGCAGTTTTTTCGGGACAGGGATCAATGAGCAGTTCTTC
TRBJ1-1 | - | TRBV3-1/TRBV3-2 | - | CASSPSGMNTEAFF | TGTGCCAGCAGCCCGTCGGGGATGAACACTGAAGCTTTCTTT
TRBJ1-3 | - | TRBV11-3 | - | CASSLGPGPGNTIYF | TGTGCCAGCAGCTTAGGACCGGGTCCTGGAAACACCATATATTTT
TRBJ2-7 | - | TRBV10-3 | - | CAISESLGAAPTSYEQYF | TGTGCCATCAGTGAGTCATTGGGAGCGGCGCCGACCTCCTACGAGCAGTACTTC
TRBJ1-2 | - | TRBV3-1/TRBV3-2 | - | CASSRRGGAPYGYTF | TGTGCCAGCAGCCGCCGAGGAGGGGCCCCCTATGGCTACACCTTC
TRBJ1-5 | - | TRBV3-1/TRBV3-2 | TRBD1 | CASSQGDRGSQPQHF | TGTGCCAGCAGCCAGGGGGACAGGGGGAGTCAGCCCCAGCATTTT
TRBJ2-7 | - | TRBV2 | TRBD2 | CASMRSGGAAYEQYF | TGTGCCAGCATGCGTAGCGGGGGGGCCGCCTACGAGCAGTACTTC
TRBJ2-7 | - | TRBV7-8 | - | CASSPSRFPPYEQYF | TGTGCCAGCAGCCCGTCGCGGTTCCCTCCCTACGAGCAGTACTTC
TRBJ2-3 | - | TRBV10-3 | TRBD1 | CAISDPGQGWTDTQYF | TGTGCCATCAGTGACCCGGGACAGGGGTGGACAGATACGCAGTATTTT
TRBJ1-4 | once | TRBV28 | TRBD1 | CASSPQGEGGKLFF | TGTGCCAGCAGTCCACAGGGGGAGGGCGGAAAACTGTTTTTT
TRBJ2-3 | - | TRBV7-9 | - | CASSLYAFDWLASDTQYF | TGTGCCAGCAGCTTATATGCGTTTGATTGGCTAGCATCAGATACGCAGTATTTT
TRBJ2-2 | - | TRBV5-1 | - | CASSRKPGELFF | TGCGCCAGCAGCCGTAAGCCCGGGGAGCTGTTTTTT
TRBJ1-1 | - | TRBV18 | - | CASSPPRGLMSTEAFF | TGTGCCAGCTCACCACCTAGGGGACTGATGAGCACTGAAGCTTTCTTT
TRBJ1-3 | - | TRBV5-6 | TRBD1 | CASSYLTGNLAGNTIYF | TGTGCCAGCAGCTACCTGACAGGGAACTTAGCTGGAAACACCATATATTTT
TRBJ2-7 | - | TRBV7-9 | - | CASTRQGDSYEQYF | TGTGCCAGCACGAGGCAGGGGGACTCCTACGAGCAATACTTC
TRBJ1-4 | once | TRBV18 | - | CASSPLAANEKLFF | TGTGCCAGCTCACCATTGGCAGCTAATGAAAAACTGTTTTTT
TRBJ2-7 | - | TRBV6-2/TRBV6-3 | TRBD2 | CASSYRPAGGYGDEQYF | TGTGCCAGCAGTTACCGCCCAGCGGGGGGGTACGGAGACGAGCAGTACTTC
TRBJ2-5 | - | TRBV3-1/TRBV3-2 | - | CASSRRGGGTQYF | TGTGCCAGCAGCCGACGGGGAGGGGGGACCCAGTACTTC
TRBJ2-2 | once | TRBV6-2/TRBV6-3 | TRBD2 | CASSRLAINTGELFF | TGTGCCAGCAGTCGACTAGCCATCAACACCGGGGAGCTGTTTTTT
TRBJ2-3 | - | TRBV7-9 | TRBD1 | CASSPDRTGTDTQYF | TGTGCCAGCAGCCCGGACAGGACCGGCACAGATACGCAGTATTTT
TRBJ1-5 | once | TRBV6-1 | - | CASSPDSSYQPQHF | TGTGCCAGCAGCCCGGACAGTTCCTATCAGCCCCAGCATTTT
TRBJ1-5 | once | TRBV27 | TRBD1 | CASSSGQGVANNQPQHF | TGTGCCAGCAGTTCGGGACAGGGGGTAGCTAACAATCAGCCCCAGCATTTT
TRBJ2-7 | - | TRBV7-9 | TRBD2 | CASSSTSGRGEQYF | TGTGCCAGCAGCTCGACTAGCGGGAGGGGCGAGCAGTACTTC
TRBJ1-2 | - | TRBV5-5 | TRBD1 | CASSSHTRTGLIANYGYTF | TGTGCCAGCAGCAGCCATACGAGGACAGGGCTAATAGCTAACTATGGCTACACCTTC
TRBJ2-5 | - | TRBV20-1 | TRBD2 | CSASPSGSWQETQYF | TGCAGTGCTAGTCCTAGCGGGAGTTGGCAAGAGACCCAGTACTTC
TRBJ1-1 | - | TRBV15 | - | CATSGAGWRNTEAFF | TGTGCCACCAGCGGCGCAGGGTGGAGGAACACTGAAGCTTTCTTT
TRBJ1-5 | - | TRBV19 | - | CASRSRQSNQPQHF | TGTGCCAGTAGGTCGCGACAAAGCAATCAGCCCCAGCATTTT
TRBJ2-7 | - | TRBV6-5 | TRBD2 | CASKPRRGAYGEQYF | TGTGCCAGCAAGCCCCGGCGGGGGGCCTATGGCGAGCAGTACTTC
TRBJ1-4 | - | TRBV5-6 | TRBD1 | CASSRQGVNEKLFF | TGTGCCAGCAGCCGACAGGGGGTCAATGAAAAACTGTTTTTT
TRBJ2-7 | - | TRBV6-2/TRBV6-3 | - | CASSYLTGLDYEQYF | TGTGCCAGCAGTTACCTTACAGGGTTGGACTACGAGCAGTACTTC
TRBJ2-7 | - | TRBV7-9 | - | CASSLDWYEQYF | TGTGCCAGCAGCTTAGACTGGTACGAGCAGTACTTC
TRBJ2-6 | - | TRBV15 | TRBD1 | CATGQGAAGANVLTF | TGTGCCACCGGGCAGGGGGCTGCTGGGGCCAACGTCCTGACTTTC
TRBJ2-5 | - | TRBV12-3/TRBV12-4 | - | CASSWQGVETQYF | TGTGCCAGCAGTTGGCAGGGTGTTGAGACCCAGTACTTC
TRBJ2-2 | - | TRBV7-3 | TRBD1 | CASSYTGGDAGELFF | TGTGCCAGCAGCTACACAGGGGGTGACGCCGGGGAGCTGTTTTTT
TRBJ2-7 | - | TRBV6-2/TRBV6-3 | TRBD1 | CASSSTGTAYEQYF | TGTGCCAGCAGTTCAACCGGGACAGCCTACGAGCAGTACTTC
TRBJ2-7 | - | TRBV18 | - | CASSPPRTANYEQYF | TGTGCCAGCTCACCACCTAGGACAGCTAACTACGAGCAGTACTTC
TRBJ2-5 | - | TRBV28 | TRBD2 | CASSLGLAGAETQYF | TGTGCCAGCAGTCTAGGACTAGCGGGAGCGGAGACCCAGTACTTC
TRBJ1-2 | - | TRBV4-3 | - | CASSQVRGYGYTF | TGCGCCAGCAGCCAAGTACGAGGATATGGCTACACCTTC
TRBJ2-7 | once | TRBV6-6 | TRBD1 | CASSYGDSRYEQYF | TGTGCCAGCAGTTACGGGGACAGTCGCTACGAGCAGTACTTC
TRBJ2-5 | - | TRBV7-2 | TRBD2 | CASSVKGTSGRGLQETQYF | TGTGCCAGCAGCGTAAAAGGGACTAGCGGGAGAGGGTTACAAGAGACCCAGTACTTC